The 18 T cell receptor beta chains given below trace back to one sample, sequenced in a study of neoadjuvant nivolumab and ipilimumab in lung cancer. The assay was immunoSEQ multiplex PCR, and TCRdb's table has in-frame clones only and misses some. The sample includes about 30,000 clones, roughly nine tenths of them seen just once. The starting material was peripheral blood, obtained after neoadjuvant nivolumab, alone or with ipilimumab, at or shortly before surgery. These receptor sequences come from an adult with non-small cell lung cancer.

The V gene is TRBV14, the J gene TRBJ1-4; 10 positions agree with TRBD1. Trimming took 5 bases from V and 8 from J; bases not matched to a gene: 8. Germline loops: CDR1 SGHDN, CDR2 FVKESK. This CDR3 spans 15 amino acids. CDR3 DNA sequence: TGTGCCAGCAGCTACCGGACAGGGGGAGGAGAAAAACTGTTTTTT. Its translation: CASSYRTGGGEKLFF.

This sequence joins TRBV5-5 and TRBJ2-7; maybe TRBD1 (6 bases). This CDR3 comprises 14 residues. V was trimmed by 3 bases and J by 5 bases, leaving 15 bases between them. The germline CDR1 and CDR2 sequences are SGHKS and YYEKEE (reference sequence). This CDR3 is CASSSPGHVNEQYF. DNA of the CDR3: TGTGCCAGCAGCTCCCCGGGACACGTAAACGAGCAGTACTTC.

The chain combines TRBV4-1 with TRBJ1-4, with TRBD1 as a possible D gene (5 bases). Trimming stripped 1 base from V and 3 bases from J, with 18 bases between. This CDR3 has 18 amino acids. Germline assignment: CDR1 MGHRA and CDR2 YSYEKL. The CDR3 DNA follows: TGCGCCAGCAGCCAAGCCAGCCGGGACCTTTCTGCTAATGAAAAACTGTTTTTT. Its translation: CASSQASRDLSANEKLFF.

This chain connects TRBV6-1 to TRBJ2-7; either TRBD1 or TRBD2 may supply D (5 bases each). Germline V CDR1 and CDR2: MNHNS, SASEGT. The CDR3 runs 15 residues. Trimming shortened V by 1 base and J by 2 bases, and 12 bases separated the two germline ends. The CDR3 loop reads CASSEGRDRPYEQYF. The CDR3, as DNA: TGTGCCAGCAGTGAAGGCCGGGACCGACCCTACGAGCAGTACTTC.

The rearrangement links TRBV5-1 to TRBJ1-5; no definite D call. Germline CDR1 SGHRS, CDR2 YFSETQ. V lost 4 bases and J 5 bases, leaving 16 bases between the germline ends. This CDR3 has 15 residues. The CDR3 protein is CASSVDTGVDQPQHF. CDR3 coding DNA: TGCGCCAGCAGCGTCGACACGGGAGTCGATCAGCCCCAGCATTTT. The entire variable domain, with the rest obtained from reference TRBV5-1 and TRBJ1-5, is as follows: KAGVTQTPRYLIKTRGQQVTLSCSPISGHRSVSWYQQTPGQGLQFLFEYFSETQRNKGNFPGRFSGRQFSNSRSEMNVSTLELGDSALYLCASSVDTGVDQPQHFGDGTRLSIL.

This chain links TRBV11-2 with TRBJ2-5; D is undetermined. V was trimmed by 4 bases and J by 1 base, leaving 10 bases between them. Germline V gives CDR1 SGHAT, CDR2 FQNNGV. The CDR3 is 14 amino acids. CDR3: CASSYQLSQETQYF. The CDR3 nucleotides are TGTGCCAGCAGCTACCAGTTAAGCCAAGAGACCCAGTACTTC. Supplemented by reference TRBV11-2 and TRBJ2-5, the full variable domain reads EAGVAQSPRYKIIEKRQSVAFWCNPISGHATLYWYQQILGQGPKLLIQFQNNGVVDDSQLPKDRFSAERLKGVDSTLKIQPAKLEDSAVYLCASSYQLSQETQYFGPGTRLLVL.

The CDR3 region is CASSLGIFDRVNTEAFF. CDR3 sequence (DNA): TGTGCCAGCAGCTTAGGTATATTCGACAGGGTAAACACTGAAGCTTTCTTT. The V gene is TRBV7-9, the J gene TRBJ1-1; TRBD1 matches at 7 bases. The junction had 10 bases not matched to a gene; V was cut back by 1 base and J by 2 bases. Germline CDR1 is SEHNR and CDR2 is FQNEAQ (reference sequence). This CDR3 is built from 17 residues.

The chain joins TRBV5-1 to TRBJ1-2, with D possibly TRBD1 on 5 matching bases. The CDR3 loop spans 12 amino acids. Trimming removed 3 bases at V and 4 bases at J, with 7 bases between. The germline V gene has CDR1 SGHRS and CDR2 YFSETQ. CDR3 nucleotide sequence: TGCGCCAGCAGCTGGGACCTCTATGGCTACACCTTC. It specifies CASSWDLYGYTF.

This chain uses TRBV28 with TRBJ2-3, with unresolved D. Per germline, CDR1 MDHEN and CDR2 SYDVKM. This CDR3 has 14 amino acids. Trimming left V 3 bases short and J 5 bases short, with 12 bases between. The CDR3 DNA reads as TGTGCCAGCAGTTTGGATCCCGTAAGAGATACGCAGTATTTT. Protein: CASSLDPVRDTQYF. The whole variable domain, remainder taken from reference TRBV28 and TRBJ2-3, is DVKVTQSSRYLVKRTGEKVFLECVQDMDHENMFWYRQDPGLGLRLIYFSYDVKMKEKGDIPEGYSVSREKKERFSLILESASTNQTSMYLCASSLDPVRDTQYFGPGTRLTVL.

V and J are TRBV19 and TRBJ1-1; D is undetermined. The germline V gene encodes CDR1 LNHDA and CDR2 SQIVND (reference sequence). Deletions cut 5 bases from V and 0 bases from J, with 10 bases between. This CDR3 spans 14 amino acids. The CDR3 coding sequence is TGTGCCAGTAGTTCGTACCGAGTGAACACTGAAGCTTTCTTT. Its translation is CASSSYRVNTEAFF.

The chain recombines TRBV19 with TRBJ2-3; no clear D gene. Germline assignment: CDR1 LNHDA and CDR2 SQIVND (reference sequence). V lost 3 bases and J lost 8, with 12 bases in between. CDR3 length: 13 amino acids. CDR3 region: CASSMTELGTQYF. CDR3 DNA sequence: TGTGCCAGTAGTATGACCGAATTAGGTACGCAGTATTTT.

This clone has only one observation. This sequence joins TRBV10-1 and TRBJ1-2, with 11 bases that match TRBD1. The trim removed 6 bases at V and 5 bases at J, leaving 14 bases unmatched. The CDR3 sequence is 17 residues long. Germline CDR1 WNHNN, CDR2 SYGVQD (reference sequence). The CDR3 here is CASRVPGQGGFSYGYTF. CDR3 sequence (DNA): TGCGCCAGCAGGGTTCCGGGACAGGGGGGATTCAGTTATGGCTACACCTTC.

The CDR3 spells CASRQGARGGYTF. CDR3 nucleotides: TGTGCCAGCCGACAGGGGGCGAGAGGTGGCTACACCTTC. V gene TRBV6-1 combines with J gene TRBJ1-2; TRBD1 agrees at 10 bases. The CDR3 extends over 13 amino acids. V trimming: 8 bases; J trimming: 7 bases; junction bases outside the gene matches: 7. Germline V CDR1 and CDR2: MNHNS, SASEGT.

The J gene is TRBJ2-1, the V gene TRBV10-2; D perhaps matches TRBD1 (5 bases). Germline CDR1 is WSHSY and CDR2 is SAAADI. CDR3 length equals 16 residues. V was shortened by 6 bases and J by 8 bases, with 23 bases between the two germline ends. CDR3 in DNA: TGCGCCAGCAGCGACCCCCGCGCAGGGAAGCGTGATGAGCAGTTCTTC. Amino acid sequence: CASSDPRAGKRDEQFF.

This rearrangement joins TRBV2 to TRBJ2-7; D is perhaps TRBD2 (6 bases). The CDR3 spans 15 residues. V was cut by 7 bases and J by 6 bases, with 22 bases left in between. Germline CDR1 SNHLY, CDR2 FYNNEI. In nucleotides, the CDR3 is TGTGCCAGCACCCCCACGGGACTTGAGTCCCTCGAGCAGTACTTC. It translates to CASTPTGLESLEQYF.

The rearrangement joins TRBV7-3 to TRBJ1-1; maybe TRBD1 (5 bases). This CDR3 is 14 amino acids long. Deletions cut 3 bases from V and 1 base from J, with 9 bases between. The germline V gene has CDR1 SGHTA and CDR2 FQGTGA. In nucleotides, the CDR3 is TGTGCCAGCAGCTTGGGGGGAGCGAACACTGAAGCTTTCTTT. Its translation is CASSLGGANTEAFF.

This clone was observed once. The rearrangement joins TRBV2 to TRBJ2-1; D is uncertain. This CDR3 region has 14 residues. Trimming pared 1 base from V and 6 bases from J, leaving 10 bases between. Per the germline V gene, CDR1 is SNHLY and CDR2 is FYNNEI. The CDR3 is CASSEGPLPNEQFF. The DNA for the CDR3 is TGTGCCAGCAGTGAAGGTCCCCTACCCAATGAGCAGTTCTTC.

V is TRBV6-6 and J is TRBJ2-5, with D perhaps matching TRBD1 (6 bases). The CDR3 consists of 15 residues. Trimming left V 0 bases short and J 2 bases short, with 10 bases between. The germline gives CDR1 MNHNY, CDR2 SVGAGI (reference sequence). The CDR3 DNA reads TGTGCCAGCAGTTACTCGAAGGGGGTTCAAGAGACCCAGTACTTC. It is translated as CASSYSKGVQETQYF.